This T cell receptor beta chain came from a study of cytomegalovirus exposure and HLA in healthy donors. Both 60 Vbeta primers and 13 Jbeta primers went into the PCR. Only in-frame clones appear in the TCRdb table, and some are missing; sequencing was by immunoSEQ multiplex PCR. The data contain about 90,000 clones, approximately 84% of them singletons. Deletions cut 3 bases from V and 6 bases from J, with 15 bases between. The germline V gene has CDR1 MNHNS and CDR2 SASEGT. CDR3 length equals 14 residues. This chain uses TRBV6-1 with TRBJ2-7; D may be TRBD2 (6 bases). The receptor was isolated from a man between 18 and 29 years old in good health and CMV-seronegative. The sequenced sample was PBMCs. The CDR3: CASSETRRRSEQYF. CDR3 bases: TGTGCCAGCAGTGAGACTAGGCGAAGATCCGAGCAGTACTTC.